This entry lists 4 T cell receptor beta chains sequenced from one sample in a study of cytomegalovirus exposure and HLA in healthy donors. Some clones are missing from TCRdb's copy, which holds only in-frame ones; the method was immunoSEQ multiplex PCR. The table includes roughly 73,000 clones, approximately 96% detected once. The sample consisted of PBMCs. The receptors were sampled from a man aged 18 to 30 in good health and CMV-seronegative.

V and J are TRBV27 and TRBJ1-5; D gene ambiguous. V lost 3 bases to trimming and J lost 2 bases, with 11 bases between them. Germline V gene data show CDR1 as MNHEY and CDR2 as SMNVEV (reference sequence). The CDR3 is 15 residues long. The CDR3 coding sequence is TGTGCCAGCAGTTTTGACCGCGGGGGCAATCAGCCCCAGCATTTT. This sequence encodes CASSFDRGGNQPQHF.

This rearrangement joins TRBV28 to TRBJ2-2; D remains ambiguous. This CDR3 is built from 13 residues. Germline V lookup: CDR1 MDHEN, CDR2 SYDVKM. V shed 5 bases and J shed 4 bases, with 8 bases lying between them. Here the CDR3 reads CASSDPGTGELFF. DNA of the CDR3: TGTGCCAGCAGTGACCCGGGCACCGGGGAGCTGTTTTTT.

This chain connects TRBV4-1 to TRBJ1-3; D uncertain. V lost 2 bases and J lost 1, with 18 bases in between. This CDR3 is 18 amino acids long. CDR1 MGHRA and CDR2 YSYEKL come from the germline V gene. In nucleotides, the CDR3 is TGCGCCAGCAGCCAACCACCCCGGGAGCTATCATCTGGAAACACCATATATTTT. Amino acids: CASSQPPRELSSGNTIYF.

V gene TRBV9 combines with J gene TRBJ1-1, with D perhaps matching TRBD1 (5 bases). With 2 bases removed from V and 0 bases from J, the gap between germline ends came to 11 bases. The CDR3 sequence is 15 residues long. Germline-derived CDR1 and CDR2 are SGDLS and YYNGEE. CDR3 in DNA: TGTGCCAGCAGCGTGGAGTGGGGCATGAACACTGAAGCTTTCTTT. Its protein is CASSVEWGMNTEAFF.